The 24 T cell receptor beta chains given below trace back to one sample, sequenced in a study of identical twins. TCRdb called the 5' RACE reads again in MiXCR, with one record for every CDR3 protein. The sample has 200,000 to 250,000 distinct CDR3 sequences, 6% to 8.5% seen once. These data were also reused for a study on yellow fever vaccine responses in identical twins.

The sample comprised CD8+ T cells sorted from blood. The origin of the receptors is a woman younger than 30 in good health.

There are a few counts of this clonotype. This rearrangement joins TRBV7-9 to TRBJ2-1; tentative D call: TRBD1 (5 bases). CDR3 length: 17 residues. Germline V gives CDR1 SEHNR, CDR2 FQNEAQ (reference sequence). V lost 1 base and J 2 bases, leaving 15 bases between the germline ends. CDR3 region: CASSLGVGDSAYNEQFF. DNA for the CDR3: TGTGCCAGCAGCTTAGGGGTAGGGGATTCCGCCTACAATGAGCAGTTCTTC.

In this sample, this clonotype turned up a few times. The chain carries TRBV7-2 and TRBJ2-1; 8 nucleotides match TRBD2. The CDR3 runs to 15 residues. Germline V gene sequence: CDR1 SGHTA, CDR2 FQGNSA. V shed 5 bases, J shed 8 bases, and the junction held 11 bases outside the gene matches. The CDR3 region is CASSPGPGGRDEQFF. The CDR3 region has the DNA TGTGCCAGCAGCCCCGGGCCGGGGGGGAGAGATGAGCAGTTCTTC.

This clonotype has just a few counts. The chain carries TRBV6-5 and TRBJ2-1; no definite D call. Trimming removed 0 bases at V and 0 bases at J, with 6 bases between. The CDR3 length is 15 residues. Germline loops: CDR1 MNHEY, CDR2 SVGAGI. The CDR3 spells CASSYSRGSYNEQFF. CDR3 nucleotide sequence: TGTGCCAGCAGTTACTCGCGCGGCTCCTACAATGAGCAGTTCTTC.

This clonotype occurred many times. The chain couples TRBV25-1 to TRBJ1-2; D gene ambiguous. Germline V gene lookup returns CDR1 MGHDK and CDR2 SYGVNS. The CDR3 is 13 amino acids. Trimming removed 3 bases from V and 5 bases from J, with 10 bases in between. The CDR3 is CASSDIGRYGYTF. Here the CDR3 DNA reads TGTGCCAGCAGTGACATCGGGAGGTATGGCTACACCTTC.

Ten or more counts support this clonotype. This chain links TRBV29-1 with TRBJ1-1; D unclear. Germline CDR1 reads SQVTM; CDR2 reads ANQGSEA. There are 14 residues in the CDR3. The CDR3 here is CRLRRGGSKTEAFF. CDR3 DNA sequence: TGCAGATTAAGGCGGGGAGGGTCTAAGACTGAAGCTTTCTTT.

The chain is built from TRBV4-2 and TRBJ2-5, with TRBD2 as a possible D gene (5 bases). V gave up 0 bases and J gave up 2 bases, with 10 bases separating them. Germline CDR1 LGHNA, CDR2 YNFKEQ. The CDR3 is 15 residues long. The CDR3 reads CASSQEELAQETQYF. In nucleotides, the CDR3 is TGTGCCAGCAGCCAAGAAGAGCTAGCACAAGAGACCCAGTACTTC.

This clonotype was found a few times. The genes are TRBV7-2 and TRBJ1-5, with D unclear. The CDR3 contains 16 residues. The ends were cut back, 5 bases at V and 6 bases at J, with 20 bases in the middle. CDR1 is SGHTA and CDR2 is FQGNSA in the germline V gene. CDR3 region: CASSPQAGVVSQPQHF. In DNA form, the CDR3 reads TGTGCCAGCAGCCCGCAGGCGGGTGTGGTGAGTCAGCCCCAGCATTTT.

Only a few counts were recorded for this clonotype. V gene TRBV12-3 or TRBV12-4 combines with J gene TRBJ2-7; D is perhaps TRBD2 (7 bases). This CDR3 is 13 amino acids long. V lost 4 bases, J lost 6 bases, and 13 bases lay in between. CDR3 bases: TGTGCCAGCAGTTACGAGGGAGGGGGCGAGCAGTACTTC. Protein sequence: CASSYEGGGEQYF.

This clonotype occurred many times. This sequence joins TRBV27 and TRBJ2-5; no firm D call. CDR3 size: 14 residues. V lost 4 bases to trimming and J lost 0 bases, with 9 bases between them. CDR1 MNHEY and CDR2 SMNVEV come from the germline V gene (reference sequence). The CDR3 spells CASSSFDDQETQYF. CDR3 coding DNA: TGTGCCAGCAGTTCCTTCGACGACCAAGAGACCCAGTACTTC.

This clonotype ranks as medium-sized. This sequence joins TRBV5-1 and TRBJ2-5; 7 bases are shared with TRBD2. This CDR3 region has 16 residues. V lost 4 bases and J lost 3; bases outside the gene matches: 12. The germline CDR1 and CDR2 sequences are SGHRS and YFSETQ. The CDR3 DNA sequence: TGCGCCAGCAGCGGGGGGGACTACTCCTTTGAAGAGACCCAGTACTTC. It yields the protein CASSGGDYSFEETQYF.

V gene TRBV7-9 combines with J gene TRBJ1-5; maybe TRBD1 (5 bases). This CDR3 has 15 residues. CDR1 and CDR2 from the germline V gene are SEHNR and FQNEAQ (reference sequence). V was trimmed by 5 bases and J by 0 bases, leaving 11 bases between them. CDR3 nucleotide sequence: TGTGCCAGCAGCCCGGGGCAGCATAGCAATCAGCCCCAGCATTTT. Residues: CASSPGQHSNQPQHF.

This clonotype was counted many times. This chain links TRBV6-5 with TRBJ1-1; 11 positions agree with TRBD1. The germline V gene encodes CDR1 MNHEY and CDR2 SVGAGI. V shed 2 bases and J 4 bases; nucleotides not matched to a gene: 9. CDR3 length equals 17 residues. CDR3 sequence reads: CASSYPPGQGVGTEAFF. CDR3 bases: TGTGCCAGCAGTTACCCCCCGGGACAGGGGGTGGGCACTGAAGCTTTCTTT.

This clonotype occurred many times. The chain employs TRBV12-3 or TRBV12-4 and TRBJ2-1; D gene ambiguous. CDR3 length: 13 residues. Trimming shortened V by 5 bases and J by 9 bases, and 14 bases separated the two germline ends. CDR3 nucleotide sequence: TGTGCCAGCAGTAGCGAAAGGGTCGGTGAGCAGTTCTTC. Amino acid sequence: CASSSERVGEQFF.

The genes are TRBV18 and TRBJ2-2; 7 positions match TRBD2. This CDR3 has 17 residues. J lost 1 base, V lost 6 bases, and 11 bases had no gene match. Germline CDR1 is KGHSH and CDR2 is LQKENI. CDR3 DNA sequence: TGTGCCAGCTCTCCCCAGCGGGGCCTCAGGAACACCGGGGAGCTGTTTTTT. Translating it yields CASSPQRGLRNTGELFF.

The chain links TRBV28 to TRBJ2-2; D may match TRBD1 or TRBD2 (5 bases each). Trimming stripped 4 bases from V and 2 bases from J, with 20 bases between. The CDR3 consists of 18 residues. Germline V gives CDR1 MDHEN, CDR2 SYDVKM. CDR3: CASSSLRMGVPNTGELFF. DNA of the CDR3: TGTGCCAGCAGTTCACTCCGAATGGGGGTCCCAAACACCGGGGAGCTGTTTTTT.

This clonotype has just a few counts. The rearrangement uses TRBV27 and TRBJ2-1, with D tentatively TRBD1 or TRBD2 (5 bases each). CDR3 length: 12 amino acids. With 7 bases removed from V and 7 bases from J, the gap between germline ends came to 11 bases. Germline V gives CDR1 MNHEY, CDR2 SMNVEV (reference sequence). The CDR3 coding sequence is TGTGCCAGCAACCAGGGCGGGAATGAGCAGTTCTTC. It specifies CASNQGGNEQFF.

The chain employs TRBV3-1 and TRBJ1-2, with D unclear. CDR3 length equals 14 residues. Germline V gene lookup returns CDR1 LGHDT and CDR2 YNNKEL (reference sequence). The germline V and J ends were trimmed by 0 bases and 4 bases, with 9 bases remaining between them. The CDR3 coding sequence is TGTGCCAGCAGCCAAGATCGGATTAGCTATGGCTACACCTTC. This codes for CASSQDRISYGYTF.

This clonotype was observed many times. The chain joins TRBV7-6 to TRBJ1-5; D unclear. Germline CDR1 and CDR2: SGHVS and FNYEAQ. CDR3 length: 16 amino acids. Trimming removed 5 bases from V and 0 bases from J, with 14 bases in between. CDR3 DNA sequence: TGTGCCAGCAGCCGTTTGGTTTCCGCTAGCAATCAGCCCCAGCATTTT. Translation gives CASSRLVSASNQPQHF.

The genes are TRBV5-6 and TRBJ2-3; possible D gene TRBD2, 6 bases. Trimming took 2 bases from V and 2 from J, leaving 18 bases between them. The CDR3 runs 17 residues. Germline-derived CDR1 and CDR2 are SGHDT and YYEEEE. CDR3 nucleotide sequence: TGTGCCAGCAGCTTTCGGGGGACTTGGGGACTCACAGATACGCAGTATTTT. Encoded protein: CASSFRGTWGLTDTQYF. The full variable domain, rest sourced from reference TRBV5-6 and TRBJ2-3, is DAGVTQSPTHLIKTRGQQVTLRCSPKSGHDTVSWYQQALGQGPQFIFQYYEEEERQRGNFPDRFSGHQFPNYSSELNVNALLLGDSALYLCASSFRGTWGLTDTQYFGPGTRLTVL.

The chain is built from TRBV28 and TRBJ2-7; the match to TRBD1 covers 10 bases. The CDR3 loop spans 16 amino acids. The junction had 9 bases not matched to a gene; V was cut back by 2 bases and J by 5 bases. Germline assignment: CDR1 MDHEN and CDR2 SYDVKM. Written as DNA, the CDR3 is TGTGCCAGCAGTTTAATGTTGGGACAGGGGTTTGACGAGCAGTACTTC. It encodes CASSLMLGQGFDEQYF.

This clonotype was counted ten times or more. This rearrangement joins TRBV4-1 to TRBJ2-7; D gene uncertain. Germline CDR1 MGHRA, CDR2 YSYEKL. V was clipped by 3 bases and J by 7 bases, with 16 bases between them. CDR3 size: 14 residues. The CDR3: CASSQWEAPWEQYF. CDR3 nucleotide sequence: TGCGCCAGCAGCCAGTGGGAAGCCCCTTGGGAGCAGTACTTC.

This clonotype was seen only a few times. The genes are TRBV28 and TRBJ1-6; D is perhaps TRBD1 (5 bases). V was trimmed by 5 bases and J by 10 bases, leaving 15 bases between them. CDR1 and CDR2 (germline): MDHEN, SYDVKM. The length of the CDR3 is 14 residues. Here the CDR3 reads CASSLRGFGSPLHF. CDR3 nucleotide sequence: TGTGCCAGCAGTCTGAGGGGTTTCGGCTCACCCCTCCACTTT.

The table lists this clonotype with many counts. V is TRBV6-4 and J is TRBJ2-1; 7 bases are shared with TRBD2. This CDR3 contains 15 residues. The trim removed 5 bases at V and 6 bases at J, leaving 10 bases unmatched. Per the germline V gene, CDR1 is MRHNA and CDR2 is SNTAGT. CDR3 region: CASSLAGDSGNEQFF. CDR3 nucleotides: TGTGCCAGCAGTTTGGCGGGGGATTCTGGCAATGAGCAGTTCTTC.

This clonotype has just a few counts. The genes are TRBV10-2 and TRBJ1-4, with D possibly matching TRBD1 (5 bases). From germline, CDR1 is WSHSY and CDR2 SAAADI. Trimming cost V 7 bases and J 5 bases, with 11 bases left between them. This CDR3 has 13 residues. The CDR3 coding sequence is TGCGCCAGCACGCGGGGCGCGAATGAAAAACTGTTTTTT. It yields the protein CASTRGANEKLFF.